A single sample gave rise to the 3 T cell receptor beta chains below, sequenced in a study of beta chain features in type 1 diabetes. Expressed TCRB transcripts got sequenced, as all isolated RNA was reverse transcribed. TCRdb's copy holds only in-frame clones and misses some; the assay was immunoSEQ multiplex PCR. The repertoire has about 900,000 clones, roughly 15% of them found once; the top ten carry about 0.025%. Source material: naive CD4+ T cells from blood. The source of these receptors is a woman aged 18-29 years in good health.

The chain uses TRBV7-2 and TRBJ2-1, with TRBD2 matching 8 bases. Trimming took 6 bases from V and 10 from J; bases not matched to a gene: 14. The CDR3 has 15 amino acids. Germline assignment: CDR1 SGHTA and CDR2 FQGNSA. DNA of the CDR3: TGTGCCAGCAGTTCAGCGGGAGTGAAGGATAGGGAGCAGTTCTTC. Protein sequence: CASSSAGVKDREQFF.

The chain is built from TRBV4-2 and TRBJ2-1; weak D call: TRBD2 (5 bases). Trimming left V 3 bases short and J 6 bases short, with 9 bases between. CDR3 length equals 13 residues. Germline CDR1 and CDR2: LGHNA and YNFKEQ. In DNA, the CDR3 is TGTGCCAGCAGCCAGGGCGGAGGCAATGAGCAGTTCTTC. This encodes CASSQGGGNEQFF.

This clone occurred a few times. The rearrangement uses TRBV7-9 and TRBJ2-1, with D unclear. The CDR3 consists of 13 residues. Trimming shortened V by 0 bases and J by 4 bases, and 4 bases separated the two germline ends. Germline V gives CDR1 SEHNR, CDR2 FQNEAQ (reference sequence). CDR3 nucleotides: TGTGCCAGCAGCTTAGCTGAGTACAATGAGCAGTTCTTC. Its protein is CASSLAEYNEQFF.